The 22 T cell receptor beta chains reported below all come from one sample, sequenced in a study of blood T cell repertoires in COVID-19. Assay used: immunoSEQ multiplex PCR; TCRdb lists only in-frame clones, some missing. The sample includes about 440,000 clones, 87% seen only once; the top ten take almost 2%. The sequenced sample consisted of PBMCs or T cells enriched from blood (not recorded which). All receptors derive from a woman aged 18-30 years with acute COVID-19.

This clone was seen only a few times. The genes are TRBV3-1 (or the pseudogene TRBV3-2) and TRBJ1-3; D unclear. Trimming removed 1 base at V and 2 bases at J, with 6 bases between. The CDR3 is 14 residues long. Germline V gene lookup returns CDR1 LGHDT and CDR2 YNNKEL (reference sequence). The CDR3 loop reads CASSQAGAGNTIYF. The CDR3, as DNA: TGTGCCAGCAGCCAAGCCGGGGCTGGAAACACCATATATTTT.

CDR3 DNA sequence: TGTGCCACCCCCGAGGACTTAGAAGCTTTCTTT. It yields the protein CATPEDLEAFF. The chain recombines TRBV7-9 with TRBJ1-1; no firm D call. The CDR3 is made up of 11 amino acids. V lost 10 bases to trimming and J lost 8 bases, with 14 bases between them. CDR1 and CDR2 (germline): SEHNR, FQNEAQ (reference sequence).

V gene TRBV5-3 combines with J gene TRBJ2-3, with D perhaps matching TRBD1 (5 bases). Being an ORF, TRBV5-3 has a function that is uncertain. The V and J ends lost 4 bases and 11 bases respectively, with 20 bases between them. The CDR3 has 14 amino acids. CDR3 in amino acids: CARSRHRTPSEQYF. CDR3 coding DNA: TGTGCCAGAAGCCGACACAGGACGCCTTCGGAGCAGTATTTT.

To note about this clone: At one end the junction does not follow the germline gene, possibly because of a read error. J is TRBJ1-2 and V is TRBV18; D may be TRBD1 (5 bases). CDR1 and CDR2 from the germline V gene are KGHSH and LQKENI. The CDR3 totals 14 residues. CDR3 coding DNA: TGTGCCAGCTCGCCACGCCCAGGGTCCTATGGCTACACCTTC. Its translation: CASSPRPGSYGYTF. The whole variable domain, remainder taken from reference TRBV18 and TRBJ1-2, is NAGVMQNPRHLVRRRGQEARLRCSPMKGHSHVYWYRQLPEEGLKFMVYLQKENIIDESGMPKERFSAEFPKEGPSILRIQQVVRGDSAAYFCASSPRPGSYGYTFGSGTRLTVV.

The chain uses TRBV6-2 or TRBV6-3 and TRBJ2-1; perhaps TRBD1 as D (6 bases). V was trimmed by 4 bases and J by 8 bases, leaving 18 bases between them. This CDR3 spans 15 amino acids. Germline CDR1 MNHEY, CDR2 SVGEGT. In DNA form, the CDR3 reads TGTGCCAGCAGTTTCCGGGACAAAGGGTATGATGAGCAGTTCTTC. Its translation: CASSFRDKGYDEQFF.

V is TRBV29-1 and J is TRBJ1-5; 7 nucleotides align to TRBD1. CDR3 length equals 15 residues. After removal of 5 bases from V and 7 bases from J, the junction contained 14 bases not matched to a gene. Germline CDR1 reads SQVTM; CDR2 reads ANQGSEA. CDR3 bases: TGCAGCGTTATTACCGGGACAGCGCTTGGGCAGCCCCAGCATTTT. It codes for CSVITGTALGQPQHF.

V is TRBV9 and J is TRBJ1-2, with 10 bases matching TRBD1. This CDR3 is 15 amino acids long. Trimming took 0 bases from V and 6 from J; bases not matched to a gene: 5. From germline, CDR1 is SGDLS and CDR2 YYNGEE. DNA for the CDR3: TGTGCCAGCAGCGTAGCATCTGGACAGGGGGATGGCTACACCTTC. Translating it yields CASSVASGQGDGYTF.

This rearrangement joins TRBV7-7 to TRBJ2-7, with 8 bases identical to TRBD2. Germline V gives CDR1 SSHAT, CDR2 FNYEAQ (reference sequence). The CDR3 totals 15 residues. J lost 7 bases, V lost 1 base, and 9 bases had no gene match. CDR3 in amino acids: CASSLGPGLGGEQYF. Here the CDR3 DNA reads TGTGCCAGCAGCTTAGGACCGGGACTAGGAGGGGAGCAGTACTTC.

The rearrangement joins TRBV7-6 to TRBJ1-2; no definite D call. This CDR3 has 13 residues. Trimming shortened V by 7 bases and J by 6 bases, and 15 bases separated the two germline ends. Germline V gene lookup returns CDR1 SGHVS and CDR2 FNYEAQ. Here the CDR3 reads CASIPLARNGYTF. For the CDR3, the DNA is TGTGCCAGCATTCCTCTAGCGCGAAATGGCTACACCTTC.

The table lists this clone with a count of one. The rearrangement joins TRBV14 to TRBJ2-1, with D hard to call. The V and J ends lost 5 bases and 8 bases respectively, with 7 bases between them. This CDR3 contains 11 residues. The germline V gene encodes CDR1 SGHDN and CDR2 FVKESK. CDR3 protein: CASSFFDEQFF. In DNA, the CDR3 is TGTGCCAGCAGCTTCTTTGATGAGCAGTTCTTC. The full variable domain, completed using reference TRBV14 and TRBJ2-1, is EAGVTQFPSHSVIEKGQTVTLRCDPISGHDNLYWYRRVMGKEIKFLLHFVKESKQDESGMPNNRFLAERTGGTYSTLKVQPAELEDSGVYFCASSFFDEQFFGPGTRLTVL.

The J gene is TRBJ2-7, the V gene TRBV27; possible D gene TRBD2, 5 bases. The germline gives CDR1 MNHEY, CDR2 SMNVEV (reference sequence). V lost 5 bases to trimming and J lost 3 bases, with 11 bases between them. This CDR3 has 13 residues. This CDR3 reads CASSGGSRYEQYF. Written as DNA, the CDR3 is TGTGCCAGCAGTGGAGGATCGCGCTACGAGCAGTACTTC.

CDR3 in amino acids: CASSKNSPVYPPGELFF. CDR3 nucleotides: TGTGCCAGCAGCAAAAATTCACCGGTCTACCCGCCCGGGGAGCTGTTTTTT. The chain joins TRBV21-1 to TRBJ2-2; TRBD2, the D gene given by the table, was not confirmed from the DNA. TRBV21-1 is recorded as a pseudogene. The CDR3 is made up of 17 amino acids.

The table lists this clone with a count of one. The CDR3 reads CASSDGQGGNTGELFF. For the CDR3, the DNA is TGTGCCAGCAGTGACGGCCAGGGAGGGAACACCGGGGAGCTGTTTTTT. The chain recombines TRBV6-1 with TRBJ2-2, with a weak D call TRBD2 (6 bases). Germline assignment: CDR1 MNHNS and CDR2 SASEGT. CDR3 length equals 16 residues. V was cut by 3 bases and J by 1 base, with 12 bases left in between.

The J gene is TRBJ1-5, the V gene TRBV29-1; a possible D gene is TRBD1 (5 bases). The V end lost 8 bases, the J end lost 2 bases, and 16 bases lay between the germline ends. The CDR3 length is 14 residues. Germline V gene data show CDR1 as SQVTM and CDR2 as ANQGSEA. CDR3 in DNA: TGCAGCACGAGCGAAGGGGCCCGCAATCAGCCCCAGCATTTT. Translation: CSTSEGARNQPQHF.

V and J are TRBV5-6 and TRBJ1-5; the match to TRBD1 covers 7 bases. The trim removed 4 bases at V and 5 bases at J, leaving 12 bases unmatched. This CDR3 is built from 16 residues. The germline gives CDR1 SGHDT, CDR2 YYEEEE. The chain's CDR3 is CASSSSGTEIYQPQHF. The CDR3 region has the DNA TGTGCCAGCAGCAGCTCCGGGACAGAAATATATCAGCCCCAGCATTTT.

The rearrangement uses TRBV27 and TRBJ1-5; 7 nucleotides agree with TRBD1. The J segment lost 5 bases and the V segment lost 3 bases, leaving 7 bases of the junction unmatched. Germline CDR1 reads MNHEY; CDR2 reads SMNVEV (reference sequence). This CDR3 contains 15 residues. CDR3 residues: CASSLHRGTHQPQHF. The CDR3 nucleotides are TGTGCCAGCAGTTTGCACAGGGGTACTCATCAGCCCCAGCATTTT.

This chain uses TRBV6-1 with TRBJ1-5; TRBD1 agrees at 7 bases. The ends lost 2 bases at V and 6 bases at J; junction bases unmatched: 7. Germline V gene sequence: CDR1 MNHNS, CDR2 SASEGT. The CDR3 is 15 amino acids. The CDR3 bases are TGTGCCAGCAGTGAATCAGGGGGGCGCGCTCAGCCCCAGCATTTT. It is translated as CASSESGGRAQPQHF.

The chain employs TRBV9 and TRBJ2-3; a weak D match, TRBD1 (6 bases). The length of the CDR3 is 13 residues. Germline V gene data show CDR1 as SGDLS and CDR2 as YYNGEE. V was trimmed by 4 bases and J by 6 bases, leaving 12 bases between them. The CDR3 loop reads CASSPRTDDTQYF. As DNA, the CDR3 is TGTGCCAGCAGCCCCCGGACAGACGATACGCAGTATTTT.

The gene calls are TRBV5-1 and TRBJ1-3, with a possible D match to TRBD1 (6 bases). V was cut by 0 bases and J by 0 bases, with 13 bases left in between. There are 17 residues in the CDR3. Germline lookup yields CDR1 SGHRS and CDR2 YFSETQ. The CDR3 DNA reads TGCGCCAGCAGCTTGGGATTAGGACAGATCTCTGGAAACACCATATATTTT. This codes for CASSLGLGQISGNTIYF.

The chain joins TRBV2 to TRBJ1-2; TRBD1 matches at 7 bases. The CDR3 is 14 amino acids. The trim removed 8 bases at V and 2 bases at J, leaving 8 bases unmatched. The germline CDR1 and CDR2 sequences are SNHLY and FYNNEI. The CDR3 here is CASRDRPRNYGYTF. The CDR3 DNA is TGTGCCAGCCGGGACAGACCAAGAAACTATGGCTACACCTTC.

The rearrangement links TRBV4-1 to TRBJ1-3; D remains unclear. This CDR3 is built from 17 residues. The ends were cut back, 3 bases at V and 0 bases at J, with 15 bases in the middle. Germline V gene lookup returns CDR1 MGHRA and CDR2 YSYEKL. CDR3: CASSQQNGLSSGNTIYF. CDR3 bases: TGCGCCAGCAGCCAGCAAAACGGACTGAGCTCTGGAAACACCATATATTTT.

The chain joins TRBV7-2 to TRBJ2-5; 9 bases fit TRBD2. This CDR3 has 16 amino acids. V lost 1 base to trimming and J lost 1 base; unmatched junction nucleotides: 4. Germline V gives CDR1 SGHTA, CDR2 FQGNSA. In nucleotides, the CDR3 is TGTGCCAGCAGCTTAGGGCTAGCGGGATCCCAAGAGACCCAGTACTTC. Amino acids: CASSLGLAGSQETQYF.